Listed below are T cell receptor beta chains from one sample, sequenced in a study of blood T cell repertoires in COVID-19. Assay used: immunoSEQ multiplex PCR; TCRdb lists only in-frame clones, some missing. Here the sample spans some 310,000 clones, under 90% being singletons. What was sequenced was PBMCs or T cells enriched from blood (not recorded which). These receptors all come from a woman in her thirties who had recovered from COVID-19. Each CDR3 is given with its conserved first and last residue. Clone size is stated in some rows and not others, as once, few, many or a class when expanded.

NA | TRBV28 | CASRVSDGGTGANVLTF
NA | TRBV11-2 | CASSPGLEGYNEQFF
few | TRBV18 | CASSIQGAQGYTF
NA | TRBV10-3 | CAISVIEGSGNTIYF
once | TRBV30 | CAWKGDTLQLFF
NA | TRBV5-1 | CASSGQGGAYGYTF
NA | TRBV29-1 | CSVAGQVADTQYF
NA | TRBV27 | CASSLSDTTDTQYF
NA | TRBV19 | CASRGLAGVNEQFF
NA | TRBV30 | CAWRTGGIGAPLHF
NA | TRBV27 | CASSFRDRVYNEQFF
once | TRBV27 | CASSLMRTEPQHF
NA | TRBV27 | CASSPGGSGYNSPLHF
NA | TRBV7-2 | CASSLTSSHEQYF
NA | TRBV2 | CAVRQGIGVNIQYF
NA | TRBV7-9 | CASSLIGEGEQYF
NA | TRBV2 | CASSEGRNGHGYTF
NA | TRBV11-2 | CASSPGDRVGRGYTF
NA | TRBV29-1 | CSVSASTAGWKATNEKLFF
NA | TRBV18 | CASSPPAGSAFF
NA | TRBV6-5 | CASTRGPTGGNTIYF
once | TRBV2 | CASSAQGMMFF
NA | TRBV5-1 | CASSLAPLAGASYEQYF
NA | TRBV5-6 | CASSAYRLAGTGELFF
NA | TRBV6-5 | CASSYSGTSEAGTQYF
NA | TRBV18 | CASSPGGMEMGYTF
NA | TRBV10-2 | CASAGSYNEQFF